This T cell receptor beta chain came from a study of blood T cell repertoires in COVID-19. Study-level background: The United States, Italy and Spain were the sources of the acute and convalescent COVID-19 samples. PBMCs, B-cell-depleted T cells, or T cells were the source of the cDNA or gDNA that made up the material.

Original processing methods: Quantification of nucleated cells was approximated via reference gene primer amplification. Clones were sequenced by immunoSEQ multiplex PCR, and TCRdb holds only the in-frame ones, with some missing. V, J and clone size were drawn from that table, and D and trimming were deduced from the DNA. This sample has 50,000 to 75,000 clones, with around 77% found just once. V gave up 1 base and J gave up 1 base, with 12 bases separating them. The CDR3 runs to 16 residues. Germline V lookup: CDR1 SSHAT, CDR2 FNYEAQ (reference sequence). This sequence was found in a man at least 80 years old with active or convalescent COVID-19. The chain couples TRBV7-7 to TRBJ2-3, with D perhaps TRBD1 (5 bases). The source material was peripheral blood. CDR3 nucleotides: TGTGCCAGCAGCTTAGATTGGGGCGCAGGCACAGATACGCAGTATTTT. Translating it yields CASSLDWGAGTDTQYF.